The 17 T cell receptor beta chains below come from one sample, sequenced in a study of control samples from healthy donors and cancer patients. This table comes from immunoSEQ multiplex PCR, and its TCRdb copy is limited to in-frame clones, with some not included. The sample lists some 41,000 clones; approximately 87% were seen once. The sample taken for sequencing was PBMCs. The receptors shown here come from a woman in her sixties with lung cancer.

The chain couples TRBV7-9 to TRBJ1-5, with D unresolved. CDR3 length: 15 amino acids. Trimming stripped 1 base from V and 0 bases from J, with 7 bases between. Germline CDR1 SEHNR, CDR2 FQNEAQ (reference sequence). The CDR3 reads CASSLGTHSNQPQHF. DNA of the CDR3: TGTGCCAGCAGCTTAGGTACTCATAGCAATCAGCCCCAGCATTTT.

V gene TRBV7-6 combines with J gene TRBJ2-2; D call uncertain. V lost 4 bases, J lost 7 bases, and 10 bases lay in between. The CDR3 consists of 13 residues. Germline-derived CDR1 and CDR2 are SGHVS and FNYEAQ. The chain's CDR3 is CASSSYLLGELFF. The CDR3 bases are TGTGCCAGCAGCTCATACCTACTCGGGGAGCTGTTTTTT.

DNA of the CDR3: TGTGCCAGCAGCTTAATGCGGAACACTGAAGCTTTCTTT. This gives the protein CASSLMRNTEAFF. This chain joins TRBV7-3 and TRBJ1-1; D call uncertain. The germline V and J ends were trimmed by 1 base and 1 base, with 4 bases remaining between them. The CDR3 spans 13 residues. Germline loops: CDR1 SGHTA, CDR2 FQGTGA.

This chain joins TRBV9 and TRBJ2-2; 7 positions match TRBD2. The CDR3 is 16 amino acids. The ends lost 0 bases at V and 3 bases at J; junction bases unmatched: 5. CDR1 is SGDLS and CDR2 is YYNGEE in the germline V gene. The CDR3 bases are TGTGCCAGCAGCGTAGGGTCAGGGAGGGACACCGGGGAGCTGTTTTTT. Its protein product is CASSVGSGRDTGELFF.

The gene calls are TRBV29-1 and TRBJ2-5; D call uncertain. V lost 6 bases, J lost 2 bases, and 7 bases lay in between. Germline V gene data show CDR1 as SQVTM and CDR2 as ANQGSEA. The CDR3 is made up of 11 amino acids. The CDR3 spells CSVLEQETQYF. CDR3 in DNA: TGCAGCGTACTTGAGCAAGAGACCCAGTACTTC.

The CDR3 here is CASSPIPGTRSSYEQYF. In DNA, the CDR3 is TGTGCCAGCAGCCCCATACCCGGGACTCGGAGCTCCTACGAGCAGTACTTC. V gene TRBV11-2 combines with J gene TRBJ2-7; possible D gene TRBD2, 6 bases. V lost 5 bases, J lost 0 bases, and 20 bases lay in between. This CDR3 comprises 17 residues. Germline V gives CDR1 SGHAT, CDR2 FQNNGV.

The chain couples TRBV6-5 to TRBJ2-5; tentatively, D is TRBD2 (7 bases). Deletions cut 7 bases from V and 9 bases from J, with 18 bases between. The CDR3 loop spans 13 amino acids. Per the germline V gene, CDR1 is MNHEY and CDR2 is SVGAGI. This chain's CDR3 is CASKLRGGAAQYF. The CDR3 DNA reads TGTGCCAGCAAACTAAGGGGGGGGGCGGCCCAGTACTTC.

The chain employs TRBV28 and TRBJ2-3; D is undetermined. V gave up 3 bases and J gave up 3 bases, with 13 bases separating them. CDR1 is MDHEN, CDR2 SYDVKM, per germline. The CDR3 covers 15 residues. This chain's CDR3 is CASSLRGEWTDTQYF. The CDR3 DNA follows: TGTGCCAGCAGTTTGCGAGGCGAGTGGACAGATACGCAGTATTTT.

The rearrangement uses TRBV4-1 and TRBJ2-7; D possibly uses TRBD1 or TRBD2 (6 bases each). V lost 0 bases and J lost 5, with 11 bases in between. The CDR3 is 14 residues long. Germline V gives CDR1 MGHRA, CDR2 YSYEKL. CDR3 sequence reads: CASSQEQGLDEQYF. CDR3 nucleotide sequence: TGCGCCAGCAGCCAAGAACAGGGACTCGACGAGCAGTACTTC.

The chain has TRBV7-9 and TRBJ2-7; the match to TRBD2 covers 13 bases. The CDR3 loop spans 14 amino acids. V was clipped by 5 bases and J by 7 bases; unmatched bases: 5. The germline gives CDR1 SEHNR, CDR2 FQNEAQ (reference sequence). Here the CDR3 DNA reads TGTGCCAGCAGCCCCTGGACTAGCGGGAGTGAGCAGTACTTC. Its protein product is CASSPWTSGSEQYF. Variable domain in full (rest from reference TRBV7-9 and TRBJ2-7): DTGVSQNPRHKITKRGQNVTFRCDPISEHNRLYWYRQTLGQGPEFLTYFQNEAQLEKSRLLSDRFSAERPKGSFSTLEIQRTEQGDSAMYLCASSPWTSGSEQYFGPGTRLTVT.

The CDR3 DNA is TGTGCCAGCAGACAGGACAGAATTTATGGCTACACCTTC. Its translation: CASRQDRIYGYTF. This chain joins TRBV5-6 and TRBJ1-2, with D tentatively TRBD1 (6 bases). V shed 5 bases and J shed 5 bases, with 13 bases lying between them. CDR1 is SGHDT, CDR2 YYEEEE, per germline. The CDR3 length is 13 residues. The full variable domain, in which reference TRBV5-6 and TRBJ1-2 provide the parts outside the CDR3, is DAGVTQSPTHLIKTRGQQVTLRCSPKSGHDTVSWYQQALGQGPQFIFQYYEEEERQRGNFPDRFSGHQFPNYSSELNVNALLLGDSALYLCASRQDRIYGYTFGSGTRLTVV.

This chain uses TRBV7-3 with TRBJ2-2, with 8 bases identical to TRBD1. Germline V gives CDR1 SGHTA, CDR2 FQGTGA. This CDR3 contains 18 residues. V trimming: 2 bases; J trimming: 0 bases; junction bases outside the gene matches: 8. Written as DNA, the CDR3 is TGTGCCAGCAGCTTACGGGCAGGGGGCTACTCGAACACCGGGGAGCTGTTTTTT. This encodes CASSLRAGGYSNTGELFF.

The V gene is TRBV24-1, the J gene TRBJ2-5; D possibly corresponds to TRBD1 (6 bases). The ends were cut back, 1 base at V and 4 bases at J, with 9 bases in the middle. This CDR3 has 14 amino acids. Germline V lookup: CDR1 KGHDR, CDR2 SFDVKD. Written as DNA, the CDR3 is TGTGCCACCAGTGATTTCACCAGGGGAGAGACCCAGTACTTC. It translates to CATSDFTRGETQYF.

J is TRBJ2-7 and V is TRBV12-5; a possible D gene is TRBD2 (5 bases). The V gene lost 1 base and the J gene lost 6 bases, with 10 bases spanning the gap. Germline loops: CDR1 LGHNT, CDR2 FRNRAP. The CDR3 sequence is 13 residues long. As DNA, the CDR3 is TGTGCTAGTGGTTTGGCCACTAGGGCCGAGCAGTACTTC. The encoded protein is CASGLATRAEQYF. Looking up the rest from reference TRBV12-5 and TRBJ2-7 gives the full variable domain: DARVTQTPRHKVTEMGQEVTMRCQPILGHNTVFWYRQTMMQGLELLAYFRNRAPLDDSGMPKDRFSAEMPDATLATLKIQPSEPRDSAVYFCASGLATRAEQYFGPGTRLTVT.

The rearrangement joins TRBV6-4 to TRBJ2-1; 9 bases match TRBD1. With V trimmed by 4 bases and J by 7 bases, 2 bases remained unmatched. Germline V gene lookup returns CDR1 MRHNA and CDR2 SNTAGT. This CDR3 is built from 13 residues. The CDR3 sequence: CASSGTGENEQFF. The CDR3 DNA reads TGTGCCAGCAGTGGGACAGGGGAGAATGAGCAGTTCTTC.

The rearrangement links TRBV19 to TRBJ1-5, with D possibly matching TRBD1 (5 bases). The CDR3 is 13 amino acids. Germline CDR1 and CDR2: LNHDA and SQIVND (reference sequence). Between the trimmed V and J ends, which lost 4 bases and 9 bases, there was a span of 13 bases. As DNA, the CDR3 is TGTGCCAGTAGTAAGAGGGGCCAAGGGCCCCAGCATTTT. It translates to CASSKRGQGPQHF. Full variable domain (rest looked up from reference TRBV19 and TRBJ1-5): DGGITQSPKYLFRKEGQNVTLSCEQNLNHDAMYWYRQDPGQGLRLIYYSQIVNDFQKGDIAEGYSVSREKKESFPLTVTSAQKNPTAFYLCASSKRGQGPQHFGDGTRLSIL.

The chain carries TRBV28 and TRBJ1-2, with unresolved D. The CDR3 has 12 residues. The ends were cut back, 5 bases at V and 6 bases at J, with 10 bases in the middle. Germline V gene sequence: CDR1 MDHEN, CDR2 SYDVKM. The CDR3 reads CASSLDRDGYTF. The DNA for the CDR3 is TGTGCCAGCAGTCTTGACCGTGATGGCTACACCTTC.